The clone carrying this T cell receptor beta chain showed up many times. The antigen remains unidentified. The CDR3 has 16 residues. Trimming cost V 3 bases and J 1 base, with 12 bases left between them. The germline gives CDR1 SNHLY, CDR2 FYNNEI. The source of the sample is a study of CD8 T cells in ankylosing spondylitis. General study results and limits: Matched synovial fluid from ankylosing spondylitis patients was reported to be enriched for disease-linked clones. Some of the motif variants had earlier been found in reactive arthritis patients' fluid and blood.

In TCRdb, the 5' RACE reads were re-called with MiXCR into one record per CDR3 protein. Among 200,000 to 250,000 distinct CDR3 sequences listed, 8% to 9% were seen once. Sequencing was carried out using blood, either unsorted or a sorted T cell fraction (not recorded which). The receptor was derived from a female donor with ankylosing spondylitis or in good health (not recorded which). The gene calls are TRBV2 and TRBJ2-2; tentatively, D is TRBD2 (5 bases). The CDR3 is CASSDGGPLNTGELFF. CDR3 in DNA: TGTGCCAGCAGTGACGGAGGACCTCTGAACACCGGGGAGCTGTTTTTT.